The clone carrying this T cell receptor beta chain was seen ten or more times. The antigen is undetermined. Relying on iRepertoire HTBI primers and Arm-PCR of CDR3 regions, the team built TCR beta libraries. TCRdb redid the calling of the multiplex PCR reads with MiXCR, one entry per CDR3 protein. The top ten clones hold roughly 17% of a sample with some 400,000 distinct CDR3 sequences, 14% to 15% of them seen once. These data come from a study of regulatory T cells in long-lasting Graves disease. Time point given: newly diagnosed GD, antithyroid drugs for less than 3 months. Preparation of the TCR library used RNA extracted from PBMCs. Patients with Graves' disease were diagnosed by American Thyroid Association guidelines. Study results and caveats: Owing to a sample size that was small, accuracy may have been reduced.

Trimming took 2 bases from V and 1 from J, leaving 11 bases between them. CDR3 size: 15 residues. CDR1 MDHEN and CDR2 SYDVKM come from the germline V gene. In addition, the sample was reused for a study of T cells in Graves' hyperthyroidism and ophthalmopathy.

The starting material was peripheral blood mononuclear cells (PBMCs), obtained at new diagnosis, from a patient treated with antithyroid drugs. This chain connects TRBV28 to TRBJ2-5, with D hard to call. The TCR originated in a woman aged 30 to 39 with Graves disease. The CDR3 DNA is TGTGCCAGCAGTTTAGGTTCGGTAACCCAAGAGACCCAGTACTTC. Translating it yields CASSLGSVTQETQYF.